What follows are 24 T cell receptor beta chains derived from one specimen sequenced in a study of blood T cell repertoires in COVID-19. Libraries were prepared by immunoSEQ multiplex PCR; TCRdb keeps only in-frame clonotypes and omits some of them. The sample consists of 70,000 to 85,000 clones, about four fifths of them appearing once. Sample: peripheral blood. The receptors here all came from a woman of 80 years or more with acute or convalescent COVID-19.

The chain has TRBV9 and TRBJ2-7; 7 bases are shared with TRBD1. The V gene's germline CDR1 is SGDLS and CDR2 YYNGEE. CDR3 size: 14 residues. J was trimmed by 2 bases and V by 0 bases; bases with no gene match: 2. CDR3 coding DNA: TGTGCCAGCAGCGTAGGACAGGGTACCTACGAGCAGTACTTC. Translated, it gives CASSVGQGTYEQYF. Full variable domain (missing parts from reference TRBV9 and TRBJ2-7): DSGVTQTPKHLITATGQRVTLRCSPRSGDLSVYWYQQSLDQGLQFLIQYYNGEERAKGNILERFSAQQFPDLHSELNLSSLELGDSALYFCASSVGQGTYEQYFGPGTRLTVT.

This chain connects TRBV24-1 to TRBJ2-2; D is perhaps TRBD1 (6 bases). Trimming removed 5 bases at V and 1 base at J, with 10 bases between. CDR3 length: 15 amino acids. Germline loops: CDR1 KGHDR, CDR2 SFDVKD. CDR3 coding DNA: TGTGCCACCAGTGCAACGACAGGGAACACCGGGGAGCTGTTTTTT. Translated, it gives CATSATTGNTGELFF.

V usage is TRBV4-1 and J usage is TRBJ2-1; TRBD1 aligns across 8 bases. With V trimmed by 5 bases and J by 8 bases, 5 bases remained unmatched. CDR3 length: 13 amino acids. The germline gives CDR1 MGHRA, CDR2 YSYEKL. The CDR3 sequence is CASSSQQGDEQFF. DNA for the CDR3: TGCGCCAGCAGCTCCCAACAGGGGGATGAGCAGTTCTTC.

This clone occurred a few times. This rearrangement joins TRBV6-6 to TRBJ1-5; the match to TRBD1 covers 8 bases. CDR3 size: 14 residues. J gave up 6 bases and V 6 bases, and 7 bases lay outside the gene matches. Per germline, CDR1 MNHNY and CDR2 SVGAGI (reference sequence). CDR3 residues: CASRLTGGTQPQHF. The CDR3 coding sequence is TGTGCCAGCAGACTCACAGGGGGAACTCAGCCCCAGCATTTT.

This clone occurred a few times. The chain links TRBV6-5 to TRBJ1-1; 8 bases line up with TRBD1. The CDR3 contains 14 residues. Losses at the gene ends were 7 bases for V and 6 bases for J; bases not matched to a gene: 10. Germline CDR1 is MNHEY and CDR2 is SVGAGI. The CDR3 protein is CASKLDRGKPEAFF. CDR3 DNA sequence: TGTGCCAGCAAACTAGACAGGGGAAAACCTGAAGCTTTCTTT.

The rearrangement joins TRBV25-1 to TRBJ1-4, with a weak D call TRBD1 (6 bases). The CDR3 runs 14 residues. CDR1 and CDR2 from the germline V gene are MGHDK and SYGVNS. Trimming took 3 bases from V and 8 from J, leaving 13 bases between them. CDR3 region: CASSDGQWGEKLFF. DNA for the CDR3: TGTGCCAGCAGTGACGGACAGTGGGGGGAAAAACTGTTTTTT.

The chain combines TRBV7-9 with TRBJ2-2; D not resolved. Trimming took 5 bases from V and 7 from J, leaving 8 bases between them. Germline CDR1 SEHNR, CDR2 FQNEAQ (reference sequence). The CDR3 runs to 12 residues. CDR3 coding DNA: TGTGCCAGCAGCCGCGATGTCGGGGAGCTGTTTTTT. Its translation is CASSRDVGELFF.

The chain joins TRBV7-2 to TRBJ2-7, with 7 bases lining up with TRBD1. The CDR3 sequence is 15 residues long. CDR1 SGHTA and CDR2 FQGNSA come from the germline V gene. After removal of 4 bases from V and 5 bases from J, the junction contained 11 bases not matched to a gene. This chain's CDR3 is CASSSTSRQGHEQYF. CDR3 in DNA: TGTGCCAGCAGCTCCACGTCCCGACAGGGTCACGAGCAGTACTTC. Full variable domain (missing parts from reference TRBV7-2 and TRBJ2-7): GAGVSQSPSNKVTEKGKDVELRCDPISGHTALYWYRQSLGQGLEFLIYFQGNSAPDKSGLPSDRFSAERTGGSVSTLTIQRTQQEDSAVYLCASSSTSRQGHEQYFGPGTRLTVT.

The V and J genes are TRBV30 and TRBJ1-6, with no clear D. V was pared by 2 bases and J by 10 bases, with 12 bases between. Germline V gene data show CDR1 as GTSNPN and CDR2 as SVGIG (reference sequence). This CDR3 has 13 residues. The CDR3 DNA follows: TGTGCCTGGAGTCTCCAGTCGGGATCACCCCTCCACTTT. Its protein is CAWSLQSGSPLHF.

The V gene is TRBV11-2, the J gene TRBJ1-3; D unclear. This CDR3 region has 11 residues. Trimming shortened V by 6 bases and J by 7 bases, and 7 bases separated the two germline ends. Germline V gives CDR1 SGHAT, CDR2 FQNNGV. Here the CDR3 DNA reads TGTGCCAGCAGTCCTACTAACACCATATATTTT. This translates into CASSPTNTIYF.

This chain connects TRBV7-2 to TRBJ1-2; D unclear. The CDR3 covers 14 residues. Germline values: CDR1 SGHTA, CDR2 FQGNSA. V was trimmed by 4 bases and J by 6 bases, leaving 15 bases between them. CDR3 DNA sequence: TGTGCCAGCAGCTATTTCTTCCGGGAGCATGGCTACACCTTC. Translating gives CASSYFFREHGYTF.

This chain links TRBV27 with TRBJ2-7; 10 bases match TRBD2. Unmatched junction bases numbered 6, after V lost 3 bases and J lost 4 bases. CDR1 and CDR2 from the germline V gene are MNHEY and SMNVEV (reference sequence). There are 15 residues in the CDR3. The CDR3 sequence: CASSFLAGAGYEQYF. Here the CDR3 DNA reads TGTGCCAGCAGTTTCCTAGCGGGGGCCGGGTACGAGCAGTACTTC.

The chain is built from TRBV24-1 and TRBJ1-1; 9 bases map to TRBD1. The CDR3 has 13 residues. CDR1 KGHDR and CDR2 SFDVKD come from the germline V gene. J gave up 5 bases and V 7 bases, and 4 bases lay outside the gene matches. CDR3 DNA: TGTGCCACCAGGGACAGGGGTGGAACTGAAGCTTTCTTT. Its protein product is CATRDRGGTEAFF.

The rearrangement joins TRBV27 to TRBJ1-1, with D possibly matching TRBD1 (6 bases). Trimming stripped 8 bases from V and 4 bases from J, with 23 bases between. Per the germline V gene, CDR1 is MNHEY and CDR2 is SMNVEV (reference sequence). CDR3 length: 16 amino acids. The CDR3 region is CASYTAGTGGSTEAFF. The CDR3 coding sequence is TGTGCCAGCTACACAGCCGGCACGGGGGGCTCCACTGAAGCTTTCTTT.

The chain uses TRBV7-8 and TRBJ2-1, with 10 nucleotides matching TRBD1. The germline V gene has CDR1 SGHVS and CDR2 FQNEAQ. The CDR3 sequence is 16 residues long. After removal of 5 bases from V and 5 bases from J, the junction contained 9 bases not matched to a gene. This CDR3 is CASSRPTGGRDNEQFF. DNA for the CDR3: TGTGCCAGCAGCCGGCCGACAGGGGGCCGGGACAATGAGCAGTTCTTC.

In DNA form, the CDR3 reads TGCGCCAGCAGCTTGGACCCCGCAGTAAACACCATATATTTT. As protein: CASSLDPAVNTIYF. The chain recombines TRBV5-1 with TRBJ1-3; no reliable D call. The CDR3 is 14 amino acids. V shed 0 bases and J shed 6 bases, with 10 bases lying between them. Germline V CDR1 and CDR2: SGHRS, YFSETQ.

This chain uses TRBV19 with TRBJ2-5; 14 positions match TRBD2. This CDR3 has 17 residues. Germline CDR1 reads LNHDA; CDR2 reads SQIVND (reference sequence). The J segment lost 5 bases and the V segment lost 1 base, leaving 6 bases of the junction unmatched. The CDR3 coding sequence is TGTGCCAGTAGTATAGCCGCGCGACTAGCGGGGGGGGAGACCCAGTACTTC. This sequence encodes CASSIAARLAGGETQYF.

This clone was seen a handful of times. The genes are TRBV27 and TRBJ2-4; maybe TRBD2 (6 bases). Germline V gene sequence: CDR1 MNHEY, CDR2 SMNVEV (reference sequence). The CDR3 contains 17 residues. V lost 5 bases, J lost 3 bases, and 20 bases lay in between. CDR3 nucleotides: TGTGCCAGCAGTCCTCTTTATGGGGGGAGTGGCAAAAACATTCAGTACTTC. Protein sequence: CASSPLYGGSGKNIQYF.

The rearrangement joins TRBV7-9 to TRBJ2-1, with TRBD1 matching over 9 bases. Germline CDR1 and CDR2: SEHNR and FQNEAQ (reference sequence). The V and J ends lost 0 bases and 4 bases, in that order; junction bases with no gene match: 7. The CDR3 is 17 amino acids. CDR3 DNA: TGTGCCAGCAGCTTAGCCCGTACAGGGGGCATTTACAATGAGCAGTTCTTC. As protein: CASSLARTGGIYNEQFF.

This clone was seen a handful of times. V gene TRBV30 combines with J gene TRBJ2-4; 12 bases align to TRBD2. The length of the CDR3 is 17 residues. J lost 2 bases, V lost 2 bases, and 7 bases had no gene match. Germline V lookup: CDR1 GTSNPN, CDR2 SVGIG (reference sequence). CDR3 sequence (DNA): TGTGCCTGGAGTAAGGCTAGCGGGGGGGCATCCAAAAACATTCAGTACTTC. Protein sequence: CAWSKASGGASKNIQYF.

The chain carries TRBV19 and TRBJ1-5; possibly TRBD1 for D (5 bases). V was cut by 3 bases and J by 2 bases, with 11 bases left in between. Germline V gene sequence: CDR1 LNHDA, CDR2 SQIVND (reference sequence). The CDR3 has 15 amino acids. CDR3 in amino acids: CASSIRVAGNQPQHF. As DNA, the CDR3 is TGTGCCAGTAGTATCAGGGTGGCGGGCAATCAGCCCCAGCATTTT.

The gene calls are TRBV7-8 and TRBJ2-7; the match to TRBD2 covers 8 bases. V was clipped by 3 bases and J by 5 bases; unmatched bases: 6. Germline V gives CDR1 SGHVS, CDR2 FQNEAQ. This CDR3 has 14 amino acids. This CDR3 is CASSFRGGLNEQYF. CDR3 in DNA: TGTGCCAGCAGCTTCCGGGGGGGCCTGAACGAGCAGTACTTC.

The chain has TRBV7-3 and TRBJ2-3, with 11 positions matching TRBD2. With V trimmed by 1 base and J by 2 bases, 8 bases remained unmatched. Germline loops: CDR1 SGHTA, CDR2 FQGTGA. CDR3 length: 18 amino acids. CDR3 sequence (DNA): TGTGCCAGCAGCTTAAGGGCGACTAGCGGGGTTACCACAGATACGCAGTATTTT. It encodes CASSLRATSGVTTDTQYF.

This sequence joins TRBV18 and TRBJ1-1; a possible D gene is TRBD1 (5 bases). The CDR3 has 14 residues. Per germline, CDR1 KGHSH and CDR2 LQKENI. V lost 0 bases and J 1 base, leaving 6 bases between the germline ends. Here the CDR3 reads CASSPPGQNTEAFF. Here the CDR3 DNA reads TGTGCCAGCTCACCACCCGGACAGAACACTGAAGCTTTCTTT.